The next 5 T cell receptor beta chains were all read from a single sample in a study of molecular identifiers for immune sequencing clone quantification. TCRdb fed the PCR reads into MiXCR, producing one record per CDR3 protein. The data hold 88,000 or so distinct CDR3 sequences, with 21% observed a single time. Sequencing was performed on naive CD8+ T cells from blood, with Jurkat cell RNA spiked in. Documented subset: FACS-sorted CD8+CD4-CCR7+CD45RA+ naive T cells. Receptor source: a human donor in good health. Some libraries in this study had Jurkat cell RNA spiked in.

This clonotype showed up many times. The rearrangement joins TRBV5-4 to TRBJ2-3; 15 bases fit TRBD2. Germline loops: CDR1 SGHNT, CDR2 YYREEE (reference sequence). The CDR3 spans 13 residues. CDR3 in DNA: TGTTGTACCGGGACTAGCGGGGGGCCTACGCAGTATTTT. Translated, it gives CCTGTSGGPTQYF.

The chain joins TRBV20-1 to TRBJ1-2, with 11 bases lining up with TRBD1. The germline V gene encodes CDR1 DFQATT and CDR2 SNEGSKA (reference sequence). CDR3 size: 15 residues. Trimming removed 5 bases from V and 6 bases from J; junction bases left unmatched: 11. The CDR3 nucleotides are TGCAGTGCTCCACTAGGGACAGGGGGGGGGCATGGCTACACCTTC. The encoded protein is CSAPLGTGGGHGYTF.

V usage is TRBV7-9 and J usage is TRBJ2-2, with D unresolved. CDR1 is SEHNR and CDR2 is FQNEAQ in the germline V gene (reference sequence). The CDR3 is made up of 13 amino acids. Trimming left V 5 bases short and J 6 bases short, with 10 bases between. The CDR3 protein is CASSPPGSGELFF. CDR3 in DNA: TGTGCCAGCAGCCCCCCCGGGTCCGGGGAGCTGTTTTTT.

There are many counts of this clonotype. The rearrangement joins TRBV15 to TRBJ2-3, with a tentative D call TRBD2 (5 bases). This CDR3 has 16 amino acids. V was cut by 0 bases and J by 4 bases, with 14 bases left in between. Germline V gives CDR1 LNHNV, CDR2 YYDKDF (reference sequence). The CDR3 loop is CATSRERESRADTQYF. The CDR3, as DNA: TGTGCCACCAGCAGAGAGAGGGAATCTCGCGCAGATACGCAGTATTTT.

The CDR3 sequence is CASSNAETGTNEKLFF. The CDR3 bases are TGTGCCAGCAGCAATGCCGAGACAGGGACTAATGAAAAACTGTTTTTT. The J gene is TRBJ1-4, the V gene TRBV12-3 or TRBV12-4, with 7 bases that match TRBD1. The CDR3 has 16 residues. The V gene end was trimmed by 6 bases and the J gene end by 2 bases; junction bases not matched to a gene: 9.